The present T cell receptor (beta chain) was sequenced within a study of CD8+CD57+ T cells in acquired aplastic anemia. Looking at the study overall: Sorted cells (CD4+ and CD8+) yielded DNA amounts that averaged approximately 3.1 ug. Healthy donors yielded some 10 million CD4+ cell reads on average.

TCR beta VDJ and CDR3 profiling used genomic DNA as template. TCRdb redid the calling of the reads with MiXCR, one entry per CDR3 protein. This table holds hundreds of thousands of distinct CDR3 sequences, 65% to 80% found once. CDR1 SGHVS and CDR2 FQNEAQ come from the germline V gene. The CDR3 loop spans 17 amino acids. The ends were cut back, 5 bases at V and 10 bases at J, with 27 bases in the middle. The sequence came from a human donor in good health, serving as a control. The source material was sorted CD4+, CD8+, or CD8+CD57+ T cells (not recorded which) from PBMCs. This chain connects TRBV7-8 to TRBJ2-1; TRBD1 is a possible D gene (6 bases). The CDR3 reads CASSTETGPASKKEQFF. The DNA of the CDR3 is TGTGCCAGCAGCACGGAAACAGGGCCGGCATCCAAAAAGGAGCAGTTCTTC.